This is a list of T cell receptor beta chains from one sample in a study of blood T cell repertoires in COVID-19. Only in-frame clones appear in the TCRdb table, and some are missing; sequencing was by immunoSEQ multiplex PCR. The data hold 48,000 or so clones, with 85% to 90% observed a single time. Sequencing was done on a sample of peripheral blood. Every receptor here comes from a woman older than 75 with COVID-19, enrolled during active disease. Each CDR3 is given with its conserved first and last residue. Each record gives: V gene, CDR3 length, J gene, clone size, D gene, CDR3 DNA, CDR3 protein. D genes are given only for firm matches. The size entry is marked missing in some rows and otherwise reads once, few, many or a size class.

V gene: TRBV7-2; CDR3 length: 16; J gene: TRBJ1-2; clone size: .; D gene: TRBD1; CDR3 DNA: TGTGCCAGCAGCTTCGTTCCGGGACAGGGATTGTACGGCTACACCTTC; CDR3 protein: CASSFVPGQGLYGYTF
V gene: TRBV24-1; CDR3 length: 13; J gene: TRBJ2-1; clone size: .; D gene: TRBD2; CDR3 DNA: TGTGCCACCAGCCGTGGCGGGGGGAATGAGCAGTTCTTC; CDR3 protein: CATSRGGGNEQFF
V gene: TRBV19; CDR3 length: 12; J gene: TRBJ2-1; clone size: .; D gene: .; CDR3 DNA: TGTGCCAGCAAGGGGACTCTCAATGAGCAGTTCTTC; CDR3 protein: CASKGTLNEQFF
V gene: TRBV2; CDR3 length: 15; J gene: TRBJ1-2; clone size: few; D gene: .; CDR3 DNA: TGTGCCAGCAGTGAAGCGCTTGCAGGGGTTATGGGCTACACCTTC; CDR3 protein: CASSEALAGVMGYTF
V gene: TRBV14; CDR3 length: 17; J gene: TRBJ2-5; clone size: few; D gene: TRBD2; CDR3 DNA: TGTGCCAGCAGCCAAGATCGGCTAGCGGGGTGGCGAGAGACCCAGTACTTC; CDR3 protein: CASSQDRLAGWRETQYF
V gene: TRBV7-9; CDR3 length: 13; J gene: TRBJ2-7; clone size: .; D gene: .; CDR3 DNA: TGTGCCAGCAGCCCCACTAGTTCCCACGAGCAGTACTTC; CDR3 protein: CASSPTSSHEQYF
V gene: TRBV28; CDR3 length: 14; J gene: TRBJ2-7; clone size: .; D gene: TRBD2; CDR3 DNA: TGTGCCAGCGGCCGGACTAGCGGGTCCTACGAGCAGTACTTC; CDR3 protein: CASGRTSGSYEQYF
V gene: TRBV11-2; CDR3 length: 12; J gene: TRBJ2-3; clone size: .; D gene: .; CDR3 DNA: TGTGCCAGCAGCCCCCCGGGGGATACGCAGTATTTT; CDR3 protein: CASSPPGDTQYF
V gene: TRBV6-5; CDR3 length: 15; J gene: TRBJ1-1; clone size: .; D gene: .; CDR3 DNA: TGTGCCAGCAGTTACTCGACCAGGGTGAACACTGAAGCTTTCTTT; CDR3 protein: CASSYSTRVNTEAFF
V gene: TRBV5-4; CDR3 length: 13; J gene: TRBJ1-1; clone size: .; D gene: .; CDR3 DNA: TGTGCCAGCAGCGCGGGGACCAGCACTGAAGCTTTCTTT; CDR3 protein: CASSAGTSTEAFF
V gene: TRBV7-9; CDR3 length: 15; J gene: TRBJ2-6; clone size: medium-sized; D gene: .; CDR3 DNA: TGTGCCAGCAGCATCACAGAGTCTGGGGCCAACGTCCTGACTTTC; CDR3 protein: CASSITESGANVLTF
V gene: TRBV5-1; CDR3 length: 15; J gene: TRBJ2-1; clone size: .; D gene: TRBD2; CDR3 DNA: TGCGCCACCAGGACTAGCGGGAGTTCCTACAATGAGCAGTTCTTC; CDR3 protein: CATRTSGSSYNEQFF
V gene: TRBV24-1; CDR3 length: 18; J gene: TRBJ2-1; clone size: .; D gene: TRBD1; CDR3 DNA: TGTGCCACCAGTGACGGGCTCCAGTTAGGACAGGGAATCAATGAGCAGTTCTTC; CDR3 protein: CATSDGLQLGQGINEQFF
V gene: TRBV5-1; CDR3 length: 15; J gene: TRBJ2-5; clone size: .; D gene: TRBD1; CDR3 DNA: TGCGCCAGCTACGTCCCGGGACAGAGACAAGAGACCCAGTACTTC; CDR3 protein: CASYVPGQRQETQYF
V gene: TRBV19; CDR3 length: 15; J gene: TRBJ2-6; clone size: .; D gene: TRBD1; CDR3 DNA: TGTGCCAGTAGCACAGGGGGGACTGGGGCCAACGTCCTGACTTTC; CDR3 protein: CASSTGGTGANVLTF
V gene: TRBV7-9; CDR3 length: 16; J gene: TRBJ2-1; clone size: few; D gene: TRBD2; CDR3 DNA: TGTGCCAGCTTACCAACCGGGGGGAGCTCCTACAATGAGCAGTTCTTC; CDR3 protein: CASLPTGGSSYNEQFF
V gene: TRBV7-9; CDR3 length: 12; J gene: TRBJ2-2; clone size: .; D gene: .; CDR3 DNA: TGTGCCAGCAGCTTAGGGCCCGGGGAGCTGTTTTTT; CDR3 protein: CASSLGPGELFF